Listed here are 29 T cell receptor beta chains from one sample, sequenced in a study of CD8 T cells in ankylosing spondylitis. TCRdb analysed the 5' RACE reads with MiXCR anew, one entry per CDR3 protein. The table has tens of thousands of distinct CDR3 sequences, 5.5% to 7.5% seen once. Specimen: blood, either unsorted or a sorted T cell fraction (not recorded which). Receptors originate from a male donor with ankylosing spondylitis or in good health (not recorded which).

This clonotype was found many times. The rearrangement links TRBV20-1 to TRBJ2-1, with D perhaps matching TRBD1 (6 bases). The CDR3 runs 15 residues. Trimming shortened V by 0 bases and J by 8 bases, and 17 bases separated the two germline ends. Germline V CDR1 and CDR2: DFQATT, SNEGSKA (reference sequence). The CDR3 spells CSAREFGGPLDEQFF. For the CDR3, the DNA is TGCAGTGCTAGAGAATTTGGGGGCCCCCTGGATGAGCAGTTCTTC.

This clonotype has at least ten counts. CDR3 in amino acids: CASSSTSGRKWGVYNEQFF. In nucleotides, the CDR3 is TGTGCCAGCAGTTCGACTAGCGGGAGGAAGTGGGGGGTCTACAATGAGCAGTTCTTC. The chain recombines TRBV28 with TRBJ2-1; 13 bases match TRBD2. The CDR3 length is 19 residues. Losses at the gene ends were 4 bases for V and 3 bases for J; bases not matched to a gene: 12. Germline CDR1 reads MDHEN; CDR2 reads SYDVKM.

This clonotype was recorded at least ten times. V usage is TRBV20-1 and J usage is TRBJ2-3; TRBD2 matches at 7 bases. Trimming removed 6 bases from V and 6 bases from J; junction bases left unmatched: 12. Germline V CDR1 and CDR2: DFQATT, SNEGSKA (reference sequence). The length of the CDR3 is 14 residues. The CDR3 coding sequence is TGCAGTGCCAACCGGGCGGGAGTAACGGATACGCAGTATTTT. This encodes CSANRAGVTDTQYF.

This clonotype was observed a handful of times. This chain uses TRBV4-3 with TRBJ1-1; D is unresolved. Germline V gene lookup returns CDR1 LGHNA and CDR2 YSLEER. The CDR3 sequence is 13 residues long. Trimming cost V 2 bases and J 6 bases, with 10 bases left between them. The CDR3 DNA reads TGCGCCAGCAGCCAACTTGGGTTGGCTGAAGCTTTCTTT. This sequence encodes CASSQLGLAEAFF.

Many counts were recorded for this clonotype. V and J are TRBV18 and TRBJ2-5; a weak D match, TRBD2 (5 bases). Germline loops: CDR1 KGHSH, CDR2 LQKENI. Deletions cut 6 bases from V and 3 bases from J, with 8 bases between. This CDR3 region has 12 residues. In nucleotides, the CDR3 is TGTGCCAGCTCCGGGGTGAAAGAGACCCAGTACTTC. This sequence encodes CASSGVKETQYF.

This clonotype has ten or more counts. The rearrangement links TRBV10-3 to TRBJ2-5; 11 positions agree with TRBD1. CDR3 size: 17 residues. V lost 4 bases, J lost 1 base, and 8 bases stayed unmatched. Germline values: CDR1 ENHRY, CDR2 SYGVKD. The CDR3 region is CAISGGQGAGPQETQYF. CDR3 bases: TGTGCCATCAGTGGAGGACAGGGGGCGGGACCCCAAGAGACCCAGTACTTC.

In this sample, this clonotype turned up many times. The CDR3 loop is CASSPGQGIEQYF. The CDR3 DNA follows: TGTGCCAGCAGTCCTGGACAGGGAATCGAGCAGTACTTC. This chain links TRBV14 with TRBJ2-7; TRBD1 matches at 8 bases. V dropped 6 bases and J dropped 6; count of bases not matched to a gene: 7. Germline values: CDR1 SGHDN, CDR2 FVKESK. The CDR3 has 13 residues.

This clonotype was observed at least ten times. The CDR3 is CASSLRGNGANVLTF. The CDR3 DNA reads as TGTGCCAGCAGTTTAAGGGGGAACGGGGCCAACGTCCTGACTTTC. This sequence joins TRBV12-3 or TRBV12-4 and TRBJ2-6; D perhaps matches TRBD1 (6 bases). This CDR3 spans 15 amino acids. Trimming shortened V by 2 bases and J by 4 bases, and 9 bases separated the two germline ends.

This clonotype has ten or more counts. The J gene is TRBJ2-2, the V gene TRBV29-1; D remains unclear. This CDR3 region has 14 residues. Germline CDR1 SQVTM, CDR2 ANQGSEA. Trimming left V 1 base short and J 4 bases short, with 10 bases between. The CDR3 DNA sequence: TGCAGCGTTGAAGGCCGGGCCCCCACCGGGGAGCTGTTTTTT. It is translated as CSVEGRAPTGELFF.

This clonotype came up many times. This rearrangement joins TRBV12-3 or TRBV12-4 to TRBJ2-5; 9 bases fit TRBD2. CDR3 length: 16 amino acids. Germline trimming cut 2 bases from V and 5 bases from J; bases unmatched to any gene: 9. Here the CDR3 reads CASSLSGAGGGETQYF. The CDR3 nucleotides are TGTGCCAGCAGTTTATCCGGAGCGGGAGGAGGCGAGACCCAGTACTTC.

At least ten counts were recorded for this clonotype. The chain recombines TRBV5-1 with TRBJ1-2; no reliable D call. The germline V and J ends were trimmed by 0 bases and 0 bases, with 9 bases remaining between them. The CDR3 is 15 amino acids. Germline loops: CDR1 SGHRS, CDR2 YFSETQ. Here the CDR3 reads CASSLVPQPNYGYTF. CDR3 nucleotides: TGCGCCAGCAGCTTGGTACCCCAACCTAACTATGGCTACACCTTC.

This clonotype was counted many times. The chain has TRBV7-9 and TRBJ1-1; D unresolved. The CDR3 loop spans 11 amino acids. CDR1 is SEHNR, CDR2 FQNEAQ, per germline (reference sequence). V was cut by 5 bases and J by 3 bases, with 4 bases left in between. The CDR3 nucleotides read TGTGCCAGCAGCCCTGACACTGAAGCTTTCTTT. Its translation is CASSPDTEAFF. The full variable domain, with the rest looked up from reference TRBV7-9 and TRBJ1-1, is DTGVSQNPRHKITKRGQNVTFRCDPISEHNRLYWYRQTLGQGPEFLTYFQNEAQLEKSRLLSDRFSAERPKGSFSTLEIQRTEQGDSAMYLCASSPDTEAFFGQGTRLTVV.

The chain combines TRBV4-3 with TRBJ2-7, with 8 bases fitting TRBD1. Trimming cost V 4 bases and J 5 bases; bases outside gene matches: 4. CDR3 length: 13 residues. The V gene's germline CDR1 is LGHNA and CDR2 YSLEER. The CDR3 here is CASSRDRFHEQYF. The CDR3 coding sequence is TGCGCCAGCAGCCGGGACAGGTTCCACGAGCAGTACTTC.

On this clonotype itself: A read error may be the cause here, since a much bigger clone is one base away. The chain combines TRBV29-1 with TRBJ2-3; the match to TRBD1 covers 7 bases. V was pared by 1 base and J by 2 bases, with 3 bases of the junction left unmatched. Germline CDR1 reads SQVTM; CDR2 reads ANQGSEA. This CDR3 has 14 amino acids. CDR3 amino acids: CSVEGRGTTDTQYF. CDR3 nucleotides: TGCAGCGTTGAAGGCAGGGGGACCACAGATACGCAGTATTTT.

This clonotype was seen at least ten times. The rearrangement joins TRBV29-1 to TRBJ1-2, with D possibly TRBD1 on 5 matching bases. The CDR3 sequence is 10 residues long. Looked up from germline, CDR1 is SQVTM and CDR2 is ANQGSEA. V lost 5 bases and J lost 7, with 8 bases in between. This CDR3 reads CSVRGGGYTF. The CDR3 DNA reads TGCAGCGTTCGGGGCGGTGGCTACACCTTC.

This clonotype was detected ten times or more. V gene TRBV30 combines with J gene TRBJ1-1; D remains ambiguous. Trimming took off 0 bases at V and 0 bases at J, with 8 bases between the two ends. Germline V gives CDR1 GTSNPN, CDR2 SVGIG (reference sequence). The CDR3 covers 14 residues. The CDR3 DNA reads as TGTGCCTGGAGTGTTCTGATCATGAACACTGAAGCTTTCTTT. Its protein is CAWSVLIMNTEAFF. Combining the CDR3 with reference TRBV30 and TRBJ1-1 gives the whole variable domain SQTIHQWPATLVQPVGSPLSLECTVEGTSNPNLYWYRQAAGRGLQLLFYSVGIGQISSEVPQNLSASRPQDRQFILSSKKLLLSDSGFYLCAWSVLIMNTEAFFGQGTRLTVV.

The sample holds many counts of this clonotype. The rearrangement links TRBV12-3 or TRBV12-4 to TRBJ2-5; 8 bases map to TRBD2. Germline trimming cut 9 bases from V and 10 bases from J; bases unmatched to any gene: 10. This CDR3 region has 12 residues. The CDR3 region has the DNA TGTGCCAGTCGGTCCGGGGGGGAAGGCCAGTACTTC. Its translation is CASRSGGEGQYF.

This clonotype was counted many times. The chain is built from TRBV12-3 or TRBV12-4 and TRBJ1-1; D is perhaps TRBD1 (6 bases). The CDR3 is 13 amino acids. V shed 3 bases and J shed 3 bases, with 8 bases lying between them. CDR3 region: CASSLRGDTEAFF. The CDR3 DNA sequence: TGTGCCAGCAGTTTGAGGGGGGACACTGAAGCTTTCTTT.

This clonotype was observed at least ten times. The CDR3 bases are TGCGCCAGCGGCCGGCAGGCCCCGGACGGAGATGAGCAGTTCTTC. Translated: CASGRQAPDGDEQFF. The chain links TRBV23-1 to TRBJ2-1; no clear D. TRBV23-1 is filed as an ORF, its function uncertain. Trimming cost V 8 bases and J 8 bases, with 22 bases left between them. There are 15 residues in the CDR3.

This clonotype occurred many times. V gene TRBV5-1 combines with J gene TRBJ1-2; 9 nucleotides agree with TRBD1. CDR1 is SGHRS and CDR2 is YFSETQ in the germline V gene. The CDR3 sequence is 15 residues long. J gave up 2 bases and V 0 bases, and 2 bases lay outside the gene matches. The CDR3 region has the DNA TGCGCCAGCAGCTTGGCCGGGACAGGGAACTATGGCTACACCTTC. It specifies CASSLAGTGNYGYTF.

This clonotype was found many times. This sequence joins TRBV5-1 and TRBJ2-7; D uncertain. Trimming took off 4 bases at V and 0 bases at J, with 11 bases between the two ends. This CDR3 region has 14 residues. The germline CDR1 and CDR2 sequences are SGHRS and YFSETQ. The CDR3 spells CASSVFKSSYEQYF. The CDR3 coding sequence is TGCGCCAGCAGCGTGTTCAAGAGCTCCTACGAGCAGTACTTC.

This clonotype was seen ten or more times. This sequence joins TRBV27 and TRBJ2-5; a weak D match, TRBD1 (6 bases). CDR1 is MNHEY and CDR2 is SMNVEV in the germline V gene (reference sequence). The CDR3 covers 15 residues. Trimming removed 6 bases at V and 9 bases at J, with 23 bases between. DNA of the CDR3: TGTGCCAGCAGAGAACAGGGATGGTTCGTTCTTCCCCAGTACTTC. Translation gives CASREQGWFVLPQYF.

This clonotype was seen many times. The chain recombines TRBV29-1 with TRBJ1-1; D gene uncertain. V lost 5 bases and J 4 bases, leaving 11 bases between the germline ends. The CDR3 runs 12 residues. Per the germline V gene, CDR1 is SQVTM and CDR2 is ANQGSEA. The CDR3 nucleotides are TGCAGCGTTCTACCGGACTTCACTGAAGCTTTCTTT. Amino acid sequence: CSVLPDFTEAFF.

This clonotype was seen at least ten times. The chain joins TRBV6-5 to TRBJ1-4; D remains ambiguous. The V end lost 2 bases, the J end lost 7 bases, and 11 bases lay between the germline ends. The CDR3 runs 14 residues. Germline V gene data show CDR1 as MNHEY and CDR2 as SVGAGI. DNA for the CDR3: TGTGCCAGCAGTTACGAAGGGTCAGGTGAAAAACTGTTTTTT. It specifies CASSYEGSGEKLFF.

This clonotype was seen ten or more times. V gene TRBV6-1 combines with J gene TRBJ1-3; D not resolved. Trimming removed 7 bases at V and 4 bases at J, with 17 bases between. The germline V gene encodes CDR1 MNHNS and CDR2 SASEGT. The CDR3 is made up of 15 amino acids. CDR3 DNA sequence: TGTGCCAGCAAGGAAAGAGGGTCCTACGGAAACACCATATATTTT. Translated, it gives CASKERGSYGNTIYF.

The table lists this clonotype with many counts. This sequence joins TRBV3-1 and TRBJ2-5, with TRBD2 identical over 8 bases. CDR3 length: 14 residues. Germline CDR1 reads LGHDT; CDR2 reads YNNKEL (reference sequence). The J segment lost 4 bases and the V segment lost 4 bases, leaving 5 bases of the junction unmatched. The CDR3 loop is CASSPLRGGETQYF. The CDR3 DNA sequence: TGTGCCAGCAGCCCCCTTCGGGGGGGAGAGACCCAGTACTTC.

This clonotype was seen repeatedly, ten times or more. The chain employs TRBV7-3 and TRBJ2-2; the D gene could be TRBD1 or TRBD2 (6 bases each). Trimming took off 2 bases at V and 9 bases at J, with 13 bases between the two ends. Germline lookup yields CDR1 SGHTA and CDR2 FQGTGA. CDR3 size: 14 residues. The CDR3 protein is CASSLPGGPRELFF. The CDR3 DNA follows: TGTGCCAGCAGCTTACCCGGGGGCCCCCGGGAGCTGTTTTTT. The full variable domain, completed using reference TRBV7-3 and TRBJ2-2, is GAGVSQTPSNKVTEKGKYVELRCDPISGHTALYWYRQSLGQGPEFLIYFQGTGAADDSGLPNDRFFAVRPEGSVSTLKIQRTERGDSAVYLCASSLPGGPRELFFGEGSRLTVL.

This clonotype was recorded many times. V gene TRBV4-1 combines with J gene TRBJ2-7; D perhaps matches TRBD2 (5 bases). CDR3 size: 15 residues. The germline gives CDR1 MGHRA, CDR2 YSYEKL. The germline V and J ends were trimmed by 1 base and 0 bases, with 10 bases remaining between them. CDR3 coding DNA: TGCGCCAGCAGCCAAGCGGTCAGCGGCTCCTACGAGCAGTACTTC. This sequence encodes CASSQAVSGSYEQYF.

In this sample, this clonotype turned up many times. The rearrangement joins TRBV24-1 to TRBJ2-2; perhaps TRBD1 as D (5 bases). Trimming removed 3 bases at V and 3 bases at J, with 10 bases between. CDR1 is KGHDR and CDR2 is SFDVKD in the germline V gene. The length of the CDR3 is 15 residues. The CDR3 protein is CATSDLGEDTGELFF. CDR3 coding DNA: TGTGCCACCAGTGATCTAGGGGAAGACACCGGGGAGCTGTTTTTT.